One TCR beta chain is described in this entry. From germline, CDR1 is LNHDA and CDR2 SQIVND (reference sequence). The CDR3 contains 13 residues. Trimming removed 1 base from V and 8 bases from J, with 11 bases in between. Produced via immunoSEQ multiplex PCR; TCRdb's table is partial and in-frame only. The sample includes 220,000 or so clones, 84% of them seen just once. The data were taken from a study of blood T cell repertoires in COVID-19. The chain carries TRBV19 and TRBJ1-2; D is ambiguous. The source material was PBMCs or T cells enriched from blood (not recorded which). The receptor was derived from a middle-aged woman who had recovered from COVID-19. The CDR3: CASSIVGSGGYTF. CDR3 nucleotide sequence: TGTGCCAGTAGTATAGTAGGTTCGGGAGGCTACACCTTC.